These 32 T cell receptor beta chains came from one sample sequenced in a study of technical replicates of blood from a few donors. Data came from immunoSEQ multiplex PCR; TCRdb stores just in-frame clones and leaves some out. The sample includes 70,000 to 85,000 clones, roughly 90% of them seen just once. Source material: T cells isolated from PBMCs. The origin of the receptors is a human donor in good health.

The chain combines TRBV27 with TRBJ2-5; 7 nucleotides match TRBD1. V was clipped by 4 bases and J by 2 bases; unmatched bases: 7. Germline loops: CDR1 MNHEY, CDR2 SMNVEV (reference sequence). This CDR3 is built from 15 residues. The CDR3 loop is CASSSTGVFQETQYF. DNA of the CDR3: TGTGCCAGCAGTTCCACAGGGGTCTTTCAAGAGACCCAGTACTTC.

This clone has only a few counts. V is TRBV6-4 and J is TRBJ2-3; TRBD2 agrees at 14 bases. There are 15 residues in the CDR3. J was trimmed by 6 bases and V by 3 bases; bases with no gene match: 2. The V gene's germline CDR1 is MRHNA and CDR2 SNTAGT. The CDR3 protein is CASSEGTSGSDTQYF. CDR3 coding DNA: TGTGCCAGCAGTGAGGGGACTAGCGGGAGTGATACGCAGTATTTT.

The chain has TRBV12-5 and TRBJ2-2; TRBD2 is a possible D gene (5 bases). CDR3 length equals 17 residues. Trimming removed 4 bases from V and 6 bases from J, with 21 bases in between. Looked up from germline, CDR1 is LGHNT and CDR2 is FRNRAP. The chain's CDR3 is CASGYKTGVFVAGELFF. The CDR3 region has the DNA TGTGCTAGTGGTTACAAGACCGGGGTCTTCGTCGCCGGGGAGCTGTTTTTT. Combining the CDR3 with reference TRBV12-5 and TRBJ2-2 gives the whole variable domain DARVTQTPRHKVTEMGQEVTMRCQPILGHNTVFWYRQTMMQGLELLAYFRNRAPLDDSGMPKDRFSAEMPDATLATLKIQPSEPRDSAVYFCASGYKTGVFVAGELFFGEGSRLTVL.

The CDR3 coding sequence is TGTGCCAGCAGCGTGACAGGGCAATTGGACACCATATATTTT. It specifies CASSVTGQLDTIYF. The J gene is TRBJ1-3, the V gene TRBV9, with 7 bases fitting TRBD1. With V trimmed by 2 bases and J by 8 bases, 7 bases remained unmatched. This CDR3 spans 14 amino acids. Germline CDR1 reads SGDLS; CDR2 reads YYNGEE.

The rearrangement joins TRBV2 to TRBJ2-7; D is uncertain. The V end lost 7 bases, the J end lost 3 bases, and 13 bases lay between the germline ends. Germline values: CDR1 SNHLY, CDR2 FYNNEI. The CDR3 has 13 amino acids. The CDR3 protein is CASKQSAIYEQYF. In DNA form, the CDR3 reads TGTGCCAGCAAACAGTCTGCAATCTACGAGCAGTACTTC.

The chain uses TRBV29-1 and TRBJ1-1; D perhaps matches TRBD1 (5 bases). This CDR3 has 12 amino acids. The V gene's germline CDR1 is SQVTM and CDR2 ANQGSEA. Trimming stripped 0 bases from V and 12 bases from J, with 14 bases between. The CDR3 DNA reads as TGCAGCGTTGAAGACCTCGCCGGGGGAACTTTCTTT. Amino acids: CSVEDLAGGTFF.

V gene TRBV25-1 combines with J gene TRBJ2-2; D is uncertain. This CDR3 has 12 residues. Germline V gene lookup returns CDR1 MGHDK and CDR2 SYGVNS. V shed 7 bases and J shed 1 base, with 4 bases lying between them. In DNA form, the CDR3 reads TGTGCCAGCAATCAGAACACCGGGGAGCTGTTTTTT. Translation gives CASNQNTGELFF.

This clone was seen a single time. The CDR3 bases are TGTGCCAGCAGCGTAGGCGGGAGTTTTGTTGAGCAGTTCTTC. This translates into CASSVGGSFVEQFF. The V call is TRBV9, the J call TRBJ2-1, with TRBD2 matching over 7 bases. Unmatched junction bases numbered 6, after V lost 0 bases and J lost 9 bases. The CDR3 has 14 amino acids. The germline V gene encodes CDR1 SGDLS and CDR2 YYNGEE.

The chain employs TRBV30 and TRBJ2-2; D gene uncertain. The CDR3 spans 14 residues. Trimming pared 5 bases from V and 5 bases from J, leaving 15 bases between. From germline, CDR1 is GTSNPN and CDR2 SVGIG (reference sequence). The CDR3 bases are TGTGCCTGGGGCTTCACACGTTCTACCGGGGAGCTGTTTTTT. Its translation is CAWGFTRSTGELFF.

The chain combines TRBV7-9 with TRBJ2-7; 9 bases fit TRBD2. The J segment lost 3 bases and the V segment lost 4 bases, leaving 7 bases of the junction unmatched. CDR3 length: 15 residues. Germline V CDR1 and CDR2: SEHNR, FQNEAQ (reference sequence). CDR3 protein: CASSSWREGLYEQYF. The CDR3 DNA is TGTGCCAGCAGCTCCTGGCGGGAGGGTCTCTACGAGCAGTACTTC.

The chain joins TRBV7-8 to TRBJ1-5; 8 bases are a match to TRBD1. In germline, CDR1 is SGHVS, CDR2 FQNEAQ. V lost 2 bases and J lost 4; bases outside the gene matches: 13. This CDR3 is built from 18 residues. In nucleotides, the CDR3 is TGTGCCAGCAGCTTACTTAGGACTGGACAGGGAAATAATCAGCCCCAGCATTTT. Translation: CASSLLRTGQGNNQPQHF.

J is TRBJ2-4 and V is TRBV28; 8 bases align to TRBD1. The CDR3 covers 16 residues. V was clipped by 5 bases and J by 10 bases; unmatched bases: 16. Germline CDR1 reads MDHEN; CDR2 reads SYDVKM. The CDR3 DNA follows: TGTGCCAGCAGTAGTCCCGGGACAGGCGAAGGGGGGATTCAGTACTTC. It is translated as CASSSPGTGEGGIQYF.

V and J are TRBV7-3 and TRBJ2-5, with 8 positions matching TRBD2. The CDR3 extends over 15 amino acids. V shed 2 bases, J shed 4 bases, and the junction held 6 bases outside the gene matches. Looked up from germline, CDR1 is SGHTA and CDR2 is FQGTGA. CDR3 in DNA: TGTGCCAGCAGCTTAGGGACTAGTCTGCGAGAGACCCAGTACTTC. This translates into CASSLGTSLRETQYF.

The gene calls are TRBV2 and TRBJ1-2; D is perhaps TRBD1 (5 bases). The V gene lost 7 bases and the J gene lost 9 bases, with 15 bases spanning the gap. CDR3 length: 12 residues. Germline V CDR1 and CDR2: SNHLY, FYNNEI. The CDR3 is CASKRQGYRYTF. In DNA form, the CDR3 reads TGTGCCAGCAAGCGCCAGGGTTACCGCTACACCTTC.

This clone was counted between two and nine times. The chain is built from TRBV27 and TRBJ1-1; D uncertain. Germline V CDR1 and CDR2: MNHEY, SMNVEV (reference sequence). This CDR3 region has 13 residues. V shed 2 bases and J shed 3 bases, with 7 bases lying between them. CDR3 residues: CASSLERYTEAFF. The DNA of the CDR3 is TGTGCCAGCAGTTTAGAGCGGTACACTGAAGCTTTCTTT.

As for this clone: The junction and the germline gene differ at one end; a read error may be behind it. The V and J genes are TRBV7-2 and TRBJ2-1; D gene unclear. The CDR3 totals 14 residues. The germline gives CDR1 SGHTA, CDR2 FQGNSA. CDR3 DNA: TGTGCCAGCACCTTACCCCGACGGGACAATGAGCAGTTCTTC. It encodes CASTLPRRDNEQFF.

The V gene is TRBV15, the J gene TRBJ1-5, with D perhaps TRBD1 (6 bases). V lost 4 bases and J 4 bases, leaving 11 bases between the germline ends. CDR1 is LNHNV and CDR2 is YYDKDF in the germline V gene (reference sequence). This CDR3 contains 14 residues. The CDR3 region is CATSTTGINQPQHF. The CDR3 bases are TGTGCCACCAGCACAACAGGGATTAATCAGCCCCAGCATTTT.

The V gene is TRBV10-3, the J gene TRBJ2-1; TRBD2 matches 8 bases. The CDR3 loop spans 15 amino acids. Germline CDR1 and CDR2: ENHRY and SYGVKD. The J segment lost 5 bases and the V segment lost 3 bases, leaving 6 bases of the junction unmatched. The CDR3 here is CAISDNRLANNEQFF. DNA of the CDR3: TGTGCCATCAGTGACAATCGACTAGCGAACAATGAGCAGTTCTTC.

The V and J genes are TRBV9 and TRBJ2-7; the D gene is possibly TRBD2 (5 bases). The V and J ends lost 0 bases and 5 bases respectively, with 6 bases between them. This CDR3 spans 12 amino acids. Germline CDR1 SGDLS, CDR2 YYNGEE. The CDR3 region is CASSVGGHEQYF. The CDR3 DNA reads TGTGCCAGCAGCGTAGGAGGGCACGAGCAGTACTTC. Full variable domain (outside the CDR3, taken from reference TRBV9 and TRBJ2-7): DSGVTQTPKHLITATGQRVTLRCSPRSGDLSVYWYQQSLDQGLQFLIQYYNGEERAKGNILERFSAQQFPDLHSELNLSSLELGDSALYFCASSVGGHEQYFGPGTRLTVT.

The chain combines TRBV6-1 with TRBJ1-1; D unresolved. There are 14 residues in the CDR3. CDR1 is MNHNS and CDR2 is SASEGT in the germline V gene. Trimming took 3 bases from V and 9 from J, leaving 17 bases between them. This CDR3 reads CASSDSYGLSKAFF. The CDR3 bases are TGTGCCAGCAGTGATTCTTACGGACTCTCCAAAGCTTTCTTT.

On this clone: Other DNA sequences in this specimen translate into the identical CDR3. The chain employs TRBV7-7 and TRBJ2-2; D perhaps matches TRBD2 (5 bases). The germline V gene has CDR1 SSHAT and CDR2 FNYEAQ (reference sequence). The V gene lost 5 bases and the J gene lost 4 bases, with 5 bases spanning the gap. This CDR3 is 12 amino acids long. The CDR3: CASSRGTGELFF. DNA of the CDR3: TGTGCCAGCAGCCGGGGCACCGGGGAGCTGTTTTTT.

The gene calls are TRBV29-1 and TRBJ1-5; the D is unclear. The germline V and J ends were trimmed by 4 bases and 3 bases, with 7 bases remaining between them. Germline CDR1 is SQVTM and CDR2 is ANQGSEA. The CDR3 sequence is 12 residues long. DNA for the CDR3: TGCAGCGTTGGCAGTTCCAATCAGCCCCAGCATTTT. Translated: CSVGSSNQPQHF.

The chain uses TRBV29-1 and TRBJ1-2; D gene ambiguous. The CDR3 totals 15 residues. Germline CDR1 SQVTM, CDR2 ANQGSEA. The V and J ends lost 7 bases and 8 bases respectively, with 26 bases between them. The CDR3 here is CSGLLTETIYSGYTF. CDR3 coding DNA: TGCAGCGGCCTACTGACGGAGACCATCTATTCGGGCTACACCTTC.

The chain has TRBV27 and TRBJ2-3, with a possible D match to TRBD1 (6 bases). V lost 7 bases, J lost 0 bases, and 17 bases lay in between. CDR3 size: 16 residues. Germline lookup yields CDR1 MNHEY and CDR2 SMNVEV (reference sequence). The CDR3 region has the DNA TGTGCCAGCAAAATAATCCCGGGACAAAGCACAGATACGCAGTATTTT. Its translation: CASKIIPGQSTDTQYF.

V is TRBV19 and J is TRBJ2-5; 8 positions match TRBD1. Trimming took 2 bases from V and 0 from J; bases not matched to a gene: 8. Germline V gene sequence: CDR1 LNHDA, CDR2 SQIVND (reference sequence). The CDR3 totals 17 residues. This CDR3 reads CASSIIPPTGDQETQYF. The CDR3, as DNA: TGTGCCAGTAGTATAATCCCCCCGACAGGGGACCAAGAGACCCAGTACTTC. The full variable domain, its missing parts supplied by reference TRBV19 and TRBJ2-5, is DGGITQSPKYLFRKEGQNVTLSCEQNLNHDAMYWYRQDPGQGLRLIYYSQIVNDFQKGDIAEGYSVSREKKESFPLTVTSAQKNPTAFYLCASSIIPPTGDQETQYFGPGTRLLVL.

The chain recombines TRBV7-3 with TRBJ2-1; 8 nucleotides line up with TRBD2. CDR3 length: 15 residues. The V gene end was trimmed by 5 bases and the J gene end by 2 bases; junction bases not matched to a gene: 5. In germline, CDR1 is SGHTA, CDR2 FQGTGA. CDR3 DNA: TGTGCCAGCAGCCGTAGCGGGACGACCTACAATGAGCAGTTCTTC. Its translation: CASSRSGTTYNEQFF. Full variable domain (missing parts from reference TRBV7-3 and TRBJ2-1): GAGVSQTPSNKVTEKGKYVELRCDPISGHTALYWYRQSLGQGPEFLIYFQGTGAADDSGLPNDRFFAVRPEGSVSTLKIQRTERGDSAVYLCASSRSGTTYNEQFFGPGTRLTVL.

The chain is built from TRBV9 and TRBJ2-7; D perhaps matches TRBD2 (5 bases). Germline V gene lookup returns CDR1 SGDLS and CDR2 YYNGEE. The CDR3 is 15 amino acids. Trimming pared 2 bases from V and 0 bases from J, leaving 12 bases between. The CDR3 here is CASSVDGGLSYEQYF. The CDR3 DNA sequence: TGTGCCAGCAGCGTCGATGGAGGCCTCTCCTACGAGCAGTACTTC.

The rearrangement joins TRBV27 to TRBJ2-2; D gene uncertain. The CDR3 extends over 12 amino acids. CDR1 MNHEY and CDR2 SMNVEV come from the germline V gene (reference sequence). Trimming took off 3 bases at V and 8 bases at J, with 7 bases between the two ends. CDR3 in DNA: TGTGCCAGCAGTTTTATGCTAGGGGAGCTGTTTTTT. Protein: CASSFMLGELFF.

The chain carries TRBV4-3 and TRBJ2-3, with D perhaps matching TRBD2 (5 bases). The length of the CDR3 is 15 residues. V dropped 0 bases and J dropped 6 bases, with 13 bases sitting between them. Germline V CDR1 and CDR2: LGHNA, YSLEER. Here the CDR3 DNA reads TGCGCCAGCAGCCAAGATGCCCGGGATTCTGATACGCAGTATTTT. Translated: CASSQDARDSDTQYF.

This chain joins TRBV10-3 and TRBJ1-1; possible D gene TRBD1, 6 bases. The germline V and J ends were trimmed by 6 bases and 0 bases, with 8 bases remaining between them. The CDR3 has 13 amino acids. Germline V lookup: CDR1 ENHRY, CDR2 SYGVKD. The chain's CDR3 is CAISQGMNTEAFF. The DNA of the CDR3 is TGTGCCATCAGCCAGGGGATGAACACTGAAGCTTTCTTT.

The CDR3 DNA follows: TGTGCCAGCAGCAGATCCTTCACCGGGGAGCTGTTTTTT. This encodes CASSRSFTGELFF. The V and J genes are TRBV6-5 and TRBJ2-2; D is unclear. V shed 6 bases and J shed 4 bases, with 9 bases lying between them. Germline V gene data show CDR1 as MNHEY and CDR2 as SVGAGI. The length of the CDR3 is 13 residues.

This chain uses TRBV5-8 with TRBJ2-7, with D perhaps TRBD1 (6 bases). CDR1 and CDR2 from the germline V gene are SGHTS and YDEGEE. CDR3 length: 13 amino acids. V lost 2 bases and J 1 base, leaving 7 bases between the germline ends. The CDR3 bases are TGTGCCAGCAGCTTCAGGGGATCCTACGAGCAGTACTTC. Translated: CASSFRGSYEQYF.